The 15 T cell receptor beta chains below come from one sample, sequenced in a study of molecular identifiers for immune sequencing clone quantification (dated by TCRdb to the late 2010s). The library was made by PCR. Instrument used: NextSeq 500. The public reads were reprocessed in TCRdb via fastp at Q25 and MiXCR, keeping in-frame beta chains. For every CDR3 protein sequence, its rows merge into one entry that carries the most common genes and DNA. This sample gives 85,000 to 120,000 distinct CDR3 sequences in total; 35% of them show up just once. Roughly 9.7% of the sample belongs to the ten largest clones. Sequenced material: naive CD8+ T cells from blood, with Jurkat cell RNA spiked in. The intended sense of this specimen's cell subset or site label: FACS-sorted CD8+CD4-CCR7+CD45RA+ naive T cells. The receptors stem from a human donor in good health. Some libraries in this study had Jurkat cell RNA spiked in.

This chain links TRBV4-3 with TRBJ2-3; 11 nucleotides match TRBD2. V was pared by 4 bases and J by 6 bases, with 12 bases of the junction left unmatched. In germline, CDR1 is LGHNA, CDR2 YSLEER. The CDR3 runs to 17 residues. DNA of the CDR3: TGCGCCAGCAGCCTCATGCGATTGACTAGCGGGATGGATACGCAGTATTTT. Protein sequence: CASSLMRLTSGMDTQYF.

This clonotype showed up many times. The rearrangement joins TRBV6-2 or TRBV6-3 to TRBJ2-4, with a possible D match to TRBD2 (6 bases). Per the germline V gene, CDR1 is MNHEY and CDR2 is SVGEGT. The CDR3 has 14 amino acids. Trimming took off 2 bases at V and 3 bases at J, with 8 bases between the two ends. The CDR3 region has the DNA TGTGCCAGCAGTTACGATAGCGGCAAAAACATTCAGTACTTC. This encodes CASSYDSGKNIQYF.

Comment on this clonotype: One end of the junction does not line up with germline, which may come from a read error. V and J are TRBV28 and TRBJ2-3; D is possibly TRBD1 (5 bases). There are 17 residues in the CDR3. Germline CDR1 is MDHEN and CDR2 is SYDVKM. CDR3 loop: CASSFPPSGLLTDTQCF. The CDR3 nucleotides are TGTGCCAGCAGTTTCCCCCCCTCAGGGTTACTCACAGATACGCAGTGTTTT.

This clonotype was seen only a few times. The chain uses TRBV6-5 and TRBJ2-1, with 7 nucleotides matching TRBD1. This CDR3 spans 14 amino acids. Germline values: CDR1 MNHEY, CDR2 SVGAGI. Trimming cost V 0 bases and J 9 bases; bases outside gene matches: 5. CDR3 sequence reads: CASSYSTGRSEQFF. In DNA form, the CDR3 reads TGTGCCAGCAGTTACTCGACAGGGCGATCTGAGCAGTTCTTC.

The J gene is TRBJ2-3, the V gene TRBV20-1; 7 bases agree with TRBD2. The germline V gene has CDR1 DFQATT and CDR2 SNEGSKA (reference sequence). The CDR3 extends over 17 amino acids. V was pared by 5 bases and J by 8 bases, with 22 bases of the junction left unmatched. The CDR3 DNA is TGCAGTGCTGCCACCCCCATTACTAGCGTCTTCCCAGGTACGCAGTATTTT. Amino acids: CSAATPITSVFPGTQYF.

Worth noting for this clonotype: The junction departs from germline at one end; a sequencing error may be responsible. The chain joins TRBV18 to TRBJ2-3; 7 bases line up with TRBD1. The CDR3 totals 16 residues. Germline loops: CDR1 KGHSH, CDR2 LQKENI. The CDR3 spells CASPPARQGSPDTQYF. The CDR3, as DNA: TGTGCCAGCCCACCGGCGCGACAGGGCTCGCCAGATACGCAGTATTTT.

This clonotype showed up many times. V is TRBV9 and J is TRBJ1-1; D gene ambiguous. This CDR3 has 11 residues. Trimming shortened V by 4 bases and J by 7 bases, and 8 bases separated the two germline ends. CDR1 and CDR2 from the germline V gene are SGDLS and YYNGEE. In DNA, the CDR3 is TGTGCCAGCAGCCCCCAGCTTGAAGCTTTCTTT. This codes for CASSPQLEAFF. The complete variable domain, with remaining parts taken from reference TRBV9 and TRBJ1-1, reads DSGVTQTPKHLITATGQRVTLRCSPRSGDLSVYWYQQSLDQGLQFLIQYYNGEERAKGNILERFSAQQFPDLHSELNLSSLELGDSALYFCASSPQLEAFFGQGTRLTVV.

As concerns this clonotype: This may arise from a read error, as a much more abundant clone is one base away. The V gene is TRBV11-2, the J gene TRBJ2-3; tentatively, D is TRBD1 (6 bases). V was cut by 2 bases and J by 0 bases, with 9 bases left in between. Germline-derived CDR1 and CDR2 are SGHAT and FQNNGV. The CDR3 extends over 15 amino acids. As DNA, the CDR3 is TGTGCCAGCAGCTTAAGGACAGTAAGCACAGATACGCAGTATTTT. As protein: CASSLRTVSTDTQYF.

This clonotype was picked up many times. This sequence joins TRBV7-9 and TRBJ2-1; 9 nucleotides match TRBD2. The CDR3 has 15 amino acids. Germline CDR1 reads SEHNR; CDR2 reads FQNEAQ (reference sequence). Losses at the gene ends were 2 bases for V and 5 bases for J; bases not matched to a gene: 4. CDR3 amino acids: CASSLSGRSHNEQFF. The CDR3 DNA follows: TGTGCCAGCAGCTTAAGCGGGAGGTCCCACAATGAGCAGTTCTTC. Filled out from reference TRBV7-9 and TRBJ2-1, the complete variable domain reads DTGVSQNPRHKITKRGQNVTFRCDPISEHNRLYWYRQTLGQGPEFLTYFQNEAQLEKSRLLSDRFSAERPKGSFSTLEIQRTEQGDSAMYLCASSLSGRSHNEQFFGPGTRLTVL.

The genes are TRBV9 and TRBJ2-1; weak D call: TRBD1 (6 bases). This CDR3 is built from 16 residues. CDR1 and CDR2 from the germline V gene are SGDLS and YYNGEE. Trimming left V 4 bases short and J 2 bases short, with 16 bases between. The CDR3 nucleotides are TGTGCCAGCAGCCCCCGGGGACAAACAACCTACAATGAGCAGTTCTTC. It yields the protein CASSPRGQTTYNEQFF.

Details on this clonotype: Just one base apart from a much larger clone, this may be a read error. In DNA form, the CDR3 reads TGTGCCAGCAGTGAATCTATGCGGATAAGCACAGATACGCAGAATTTT. Amino acids: CASSESMRISTDTQNF. The rearrangement joins TRBV25-1 to TRBJ2-3; D not certain. CDR1 is MGHDK, CDR2 SYGVNS, per germline. The CDR3 consists of 16 residues.

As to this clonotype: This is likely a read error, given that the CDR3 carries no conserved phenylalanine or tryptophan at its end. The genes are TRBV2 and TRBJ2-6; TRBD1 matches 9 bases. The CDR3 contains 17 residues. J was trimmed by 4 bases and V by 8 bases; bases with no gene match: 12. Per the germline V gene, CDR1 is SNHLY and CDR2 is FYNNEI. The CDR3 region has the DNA TGTGCCAGCGATGCCGGGACAGGGATTTTCGGGGCCAACGTCCTGACTTCC. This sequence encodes CASDAGTGIFGANVLTS.

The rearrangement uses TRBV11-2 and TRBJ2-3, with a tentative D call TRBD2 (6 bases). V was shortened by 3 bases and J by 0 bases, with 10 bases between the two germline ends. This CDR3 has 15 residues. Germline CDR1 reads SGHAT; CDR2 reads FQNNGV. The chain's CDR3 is CASSFLARSTDTQYF. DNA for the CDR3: TGTGCCAGCAGCTTCCTAGCGCGAAGCACAGATACGCAGTATTTT.

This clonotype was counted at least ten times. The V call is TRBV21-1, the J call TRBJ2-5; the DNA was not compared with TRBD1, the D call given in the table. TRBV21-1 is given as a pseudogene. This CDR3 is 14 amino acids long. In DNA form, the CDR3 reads TGTGCCAGCAGCATCCCCGGGGTGGAGGGTACCCAGTACTTC. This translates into CASSIPGVEGTQYF.

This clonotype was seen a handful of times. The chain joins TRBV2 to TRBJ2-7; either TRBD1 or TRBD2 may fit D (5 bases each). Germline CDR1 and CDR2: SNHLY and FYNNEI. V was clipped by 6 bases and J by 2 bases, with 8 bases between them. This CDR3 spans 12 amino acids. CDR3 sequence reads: CASRGTAYEQYF. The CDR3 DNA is TGTGCCAGCAGGGGGACGGCCTACGAGCAGTACTTC. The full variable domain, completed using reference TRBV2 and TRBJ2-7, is EPEVTQTPSHQVTQMGQEVILRCVPISNHLYFYWYRQILGQKVEFLVSFYNNEISEKSEIFDDQFSVERPDGSNFTLKIRSTKLEDSAMYFCASRGTAYEQYFGPGTRLTVT.